Listed below are T cell receptor beta chains from one sample, sequenced in a study of control samples from healthy donors and cancer patients. TCRdb's table, derived via immunoSEQ multiplex PCR, lists solely in-frame clones and lacks some. The repertoire has just over 150,000 clones, 80% to 90% of them found once; the top ten carry about 11%. The sequenced material came from blood. The receptors stem from a man aged 25 to 40 in good health. The CDR3 runs from the conserved cysteine through the conserved F or W. Each record gives: clone size, V gene, J gene, D gene, CDR3 protein, CDR3 DNA. A D gene is named only where the DNA matches it firmly. Some rows mark clone size as missing; the rest say once, few, many or name a class of expanded clone.

NA	TRBV27	TRBJ2-1	TRBD2	CASKKLAGNYNEQFF	TGTGCCAGTAAGAAACTAGCGGGAAACTACAATGAGCAGTTCTTC
few	TRBV5-4	TRBJ1-2	NA	CASSLKLRWGFDGYTF	TGTGCCAGCAGCTTAAAGCTTCGGTGGGGATTTGACGGCTACACCTTC
NA	TRBV12-5	TRBJ1-1	TRBD1	CASGGDRLNTEAFF	TGTGCTAGTGGTGGGGACAGGTTGAACACTGAAGCTTTCTTT
NA	TRBV6-5	TRBJ2-7	TRBD2	CASRLGLAGDLNF	TGTGCCAGCAGGCTAGGACTAGCGGGGGATTTGAACTTC
NA	TRBV15	TRBJ2-5	NA	CATSRSQETQYF	TGTGCCACCAGCAGATCCCAAGAGACCCAGTACTTC
NA	TRBV5-4	TRBJ2-7	NA	CASSLASRSSYEQYF	TGTGCCAGCAGCTTGGCGTCCCGGAGTTCCTACGAGCAGTACTTC
NA	TRBV6-2/TRBV6-3	TRBJ2-7	NA	CASSSHRRNYEQYF	TGTGCCAGCAGTTCGCACAGGAGGAACTACGAGCAGTACTTC
NA	TRBV18	TRBJ2-1	TRBD1	CASSAGQGPPMSEQFF	TGTGCCAGCTCAGCAGGACAGGGCCCCCCCATGAGTGAGCAGTTCTTC
NA	TRBV7-6	TRBJ1-3	NA	CASQGLSGNTIYF	TGTGCCAGTCAGGGACTCTCTGGAAACACCATATATTTT
once	TRBV9	TRBJ1-4	TRBD1	CASSVTGGFEKLFF	TGTGCCAGCAGCGTGACAGGGGGATTTGAAAAACTGTTTTTT
NA	TRBV7-8	TRBJ2-1	NA	CASSFWGRIRDEQFF	TGTGCCAGCAGCTTCTGGGGACGGATTAGAGATGAGCAGTTCTTC
NA	TRBV4-3	TRBJ2-7	TRBD1	CASSRVTGDGHEQYF	TGCGCCAGCAGCCGGGTGACAGGGGACGGCCACGAGCAGTACTTC
once	TRBV5-4	TRBJ1-1	TRBD1	CASSLGGDGAGGLNTEAFF	TGTGCCAGCAGCTTGGGCGGTGATGGGGCAGGGGGGTTGAACACTGAAGCTTTCTTT
NA	TRBV6-5	TRBJ2-2	NA	CASSLTGTGELFF	TGTGCCAGCAGCCTTACAGGGACCGGGGAGCTGTTTTTT
few	TRBV3-1/TRBV3-2	TRBJ1-5	NA	CASSQDNLGSNQPQHF	TGTGCCAGCAGCCAAGATAATCTGGGCAGCAATCAGCCCCAGCATTTT
NA	TRBV10-3	TRBJ1-5	NA	CAISESGNQPQHF	TGTGCCATCAGTGAGTCGGGGAATCAGCCCCAGCATTTT
NA	TRBV30	TRBJ1-1	NA	CAWNLGSRRAEAFF	TGTGCCTGGAATTTGGGTTCCCGTAGGGCTGAAGCTTTCTTT
NA	TRBV20-1	TRBJ1-2	NA	CSARDAGYTF	TGCAGTGCTAGAGACGCGGGCTACACCTTC
NA	TRBV11-3	TRBJ2-3	TRBD1	CASSTRTGGGQYF	TGTGCCAGCAGCACTAGGACAGGGGGCGGTCAATATTTT
NA	TRBV12-3/TRBV12-4	TRBJ1-2	NA	CASNIGEYHGYTF	TGTGCCAGCAACATTGGGGAATATCATGGCTACACCTTC
NA	TRBV27	TRBJ2-1	TRBD2	CASSFVPSGRNEQFF	TGTGCCAGCAGTTTCGTGCCTAGCGGGAGGAATGAGCAGTTCTTC
NA	TRBV6-6	TRBJ2-5	TRBD1	CASSYPLGQAQETQYF	TGTGCCAGCAGTTATCCCCTAGGACAGGCCCAAGAGACCCAGTACTTC
once	TRBV19	TRBJ2-1	TRBD2	CASITSGWPSGYNEQFF	TGTGCCAGTATTACGTCTGGTTGGCCTAGCGGCTACAATGAGCAGTTCTTC
NA	TRBV7-9	TRBJ1-4	NA	CASSFPGTVLELFF	TGTGCCAGCAGCTTTCCCGGGACGGTACTCGAACTGTTTTTT
NA	TRBV7-9	TRBJ2-1	NA	CASSLSSGVIFF	TGTGCCAGCAGCTTAAGTTCCGGGGTAATCTTCTTC
NA	TRBV7-9	TRBJ1-5	NA	CASSFGGNQPQHF	TGTGCCAGCAGCTTTGGGGGGAATCAGCCCCAGCATTTT
few	TRBV14	TRBJ2-4	TRBD1	CASSLGQGIAKNIQYF	TGTGCCAGCAGCCTTGGACAGGGGATAGCCAAAAACATTCAGTACTTC
NA	TRBV5-1	TRBJ1-1	NA	CASSIKRDTEAFF	TGCGCCAGCAGCATCAAGCGGGACACTGAAGCTTTCTTT
NA	TRBV5-6	TRBJ2-1	TRBD2	CASSLVWASGPSYNEQFF	TGTGCCAGCAGCTTGGTTTGGGCTAGCGGACCCTCCTACAATGAGCAGTTCTTC
few	TRBV11-2	TRBJ2-7	TRBD2	CASSLVGTSGYEQYF	TGTGCCAGCAGCTTAGTCGGGACTAGCGGCTACGAGCAGTACTTC
NA	TRBV6-2/TRBV6-3	TRBJ2-5	NA	CASSRHTSLQETQYF	TGTGCCAGCAGTCGACATACTAGTCTTCAAGAGACCCAGTACTTC
NA	TRBV5-5	TRBJ2-2	TRBD2	CASSPRWTSGITGELFF	TGTGCCAGCAGCCCCAGGTGGACTAGCGGGATCACCGGGGAGCTGTTTTTT
NA	TRBV7-2	TRBJ2-7	NA	CASSLGLGRTTEQYF	TGTGCCAGCAGCTTAGGGCTAGGGAGAACTACTGAGCAGTACTTC
NA	TRBV5-1	TRBJ1-1	NA	CASSLASQGTEAFF	TGCGCCAGCAGCTTGGCATCGCAGGGCACTGAAGCTTTCTTT
NA	TRBV7-9	TRBJ2-1	NA	CASSLEPTGSSYNEQFF	TGTGCCAGCAGCTTAGAACCGACAGGTAGCTCCTACAATGAGCAGTTCTTC
NA	TRBV5-4	TRBJ2-7	NA	CASSLAVEGSLYF	TGTGCCAGCAGCTTGGCCGTAGAAGGGTCCCTTTACTTC
NA	TRBV18	TRBJ1-5	NA	CASSPRGDQPQHF	TGTGCCAGCTCACCAAGAGGAGATCAGCCCCAGCATTTT
NA	TRBV2	TRBJ1-1	NA	CASILSRGGGTEAFF	TGTGCCAGCATCCTTAGCCGGGGTGGAGGCACTGAAGCTTTCTTT
NA	TRBV5-1	TRBJ2-3	NA	CASSSRDPREADTQYF	TGCGCCAGCAGTTCTCGGGACCCTAGGGAAGCAGATACGCAGTATTTT
NA	TRBV19	TRBJ2-5	NA	CASSIVRGPSSGETQYF	TGTGCCAGCTCTATTGTCCGGGGTCCTAGTAGTGGGGAGACCCAGTACTTC